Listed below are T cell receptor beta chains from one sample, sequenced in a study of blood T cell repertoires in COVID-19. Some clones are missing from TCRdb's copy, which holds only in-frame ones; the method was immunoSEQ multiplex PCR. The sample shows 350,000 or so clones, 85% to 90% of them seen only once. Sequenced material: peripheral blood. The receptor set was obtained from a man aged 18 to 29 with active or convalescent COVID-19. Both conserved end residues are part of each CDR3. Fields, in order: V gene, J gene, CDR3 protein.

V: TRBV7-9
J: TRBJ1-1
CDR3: CASSPLGGWSTEAFF

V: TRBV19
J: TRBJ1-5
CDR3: CASREQDYSNQPQHF

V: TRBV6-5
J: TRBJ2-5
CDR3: CASSRSGQNLYF

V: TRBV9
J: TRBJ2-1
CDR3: CASSVGASGDNEQFF

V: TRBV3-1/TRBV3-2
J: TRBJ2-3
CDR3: CASSQAGPSDSDTQYF

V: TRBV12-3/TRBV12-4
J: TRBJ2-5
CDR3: CASSSRVLETQYF

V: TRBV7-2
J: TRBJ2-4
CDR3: CASSFNAGGGNIQYF

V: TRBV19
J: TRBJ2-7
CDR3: CASSKPGLEGEQYF

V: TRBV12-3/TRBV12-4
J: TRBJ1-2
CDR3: CASSWDTSRGYTF

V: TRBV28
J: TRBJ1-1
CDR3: CASSFRLYEAFF

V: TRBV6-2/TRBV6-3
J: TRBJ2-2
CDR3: CASSYGSGGGMTGELFF

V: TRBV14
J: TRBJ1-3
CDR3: CASSQRRAGGNTIYF

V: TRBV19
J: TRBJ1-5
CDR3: CASSNGQFQPQHF

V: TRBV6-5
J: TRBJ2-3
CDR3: CASSNGQGPGGTQYF

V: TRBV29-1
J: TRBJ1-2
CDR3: CSVERAASGRGYTF

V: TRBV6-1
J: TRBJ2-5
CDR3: CASGTVQETQYF

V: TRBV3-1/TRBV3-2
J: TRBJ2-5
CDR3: CASSQVAPGETQYF

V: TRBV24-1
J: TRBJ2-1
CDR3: CATLGRGGEQFF

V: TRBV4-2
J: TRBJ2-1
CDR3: CASSPLTGDDEQFF

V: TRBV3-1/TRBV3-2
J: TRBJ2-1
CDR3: CASSQPGGGYNEQFF

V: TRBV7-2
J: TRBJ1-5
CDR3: CASSSNRGFGQPQHF

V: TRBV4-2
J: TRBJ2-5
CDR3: CASSHKPGTSGETQYF

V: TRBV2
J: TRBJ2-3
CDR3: CASSGSVPDTQYF

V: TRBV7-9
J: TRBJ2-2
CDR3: CASSFLGQYTGELFF